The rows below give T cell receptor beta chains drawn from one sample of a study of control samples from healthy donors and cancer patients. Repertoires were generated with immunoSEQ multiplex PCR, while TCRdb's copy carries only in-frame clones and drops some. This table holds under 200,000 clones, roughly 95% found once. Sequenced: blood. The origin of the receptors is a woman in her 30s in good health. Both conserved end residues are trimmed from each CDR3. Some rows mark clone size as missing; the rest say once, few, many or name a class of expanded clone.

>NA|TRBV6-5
ASSAKVVYEQY
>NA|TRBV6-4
ASSDRGDTGELF
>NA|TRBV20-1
SASGGGYT
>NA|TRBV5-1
ASSWNRGSTDTQY
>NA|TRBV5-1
ASSLASGTGLPYEQY
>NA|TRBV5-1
ASSSPSGHKYTNTEAF
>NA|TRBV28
ASSPPGGSRNSPLH
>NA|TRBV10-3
AISASALDRVLGNEQF
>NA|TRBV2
ASNPQVYHGYT
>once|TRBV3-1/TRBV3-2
ASSQEQGSSDTQY
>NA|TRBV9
ASSVAAGGRYEQY
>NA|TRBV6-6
ASSNPGTVPGEALH
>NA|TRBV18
ASSPRLNGGYT
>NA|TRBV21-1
ASSSGADAADPSTDTQY
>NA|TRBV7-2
ASSLGGVGTANEKLF
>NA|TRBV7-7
ASSATAGGETQY